The clone carrying this T cell receptor (beta chain) was seen many times. Its target is not known. TCRdb recomputed calls from the multiplex PCR reads with MiXCR, one row per CDR3 protein. The repertoire has 150,000 to 250,000 distinct CDR3 sequences, 30% to 40% of them found once; the top ten carry over 4%. Germline V gene sequence: CDR1 SGHRS, CDR2 YFSETQ. Losses at the gene ends were 2 bases for V and 5 bases for J; bases not matched to a gene: 7. CDR3 length: 17 amino acids. This record belongs to a study of breast tumors, draining lymph nodes, adjacent tissues. Overall study findings and caveats: Tumor repertoires ranked between lymph nodes and nontumor tissue in diversity, with V and J gene preferences.

Breast cancer patients provided tissue from their axillary draining lymph nodes. The sequenced sample consisted of axillary lymph node tissue. This TCR was sampled from a female donor with breast cancer. Some clones in this sample may be carry-over from other donors' samples. The rearrangement links TRBV5-1 to TRBJ2-5; TRBD2 aligns across 15 bases. DNA for the CDR3: TGCGCCAGCAGCTTTAGGACTAGCGGGGGGGCCGTTGAGACCCAGTACTTC. Its protein is CASSFRTSGGAVETQYF.